The clone carrying this T cell receptor (beta chain) has a handful of counts. The antigen is unknown. The data originate from a study of beta chain features in type 1 diabetes. Notes on the study in general: Fewer junction insertions and more nucleotide deletions appeared in type 1 diabetes patients.

From germline, CDR1 is MGHRA and CDR2 YSYEKL. The CDR3 covers 15 residues. J was trimmed by 2 bases and V by 6 bases; bases with no gene match: 10. The authors reverse transcribed all of the isolated RNA, so sequencing captured expressed TCRB transcripts. For naive, central memory and regulatory T cell samples, reads averaged around 3.6 million. The method was immunoSEQ multiplex PCR; TCRdb's version includes in-frame clones alone and lacks a portion of them. The top ten clones hold around 1.2% of a sample with some 150,000 clones, about 10% of them seen once. This clonotype originated in a man between 18 and 35 years old in good health. Specimen: naive CD4+ T cells from blood. V is TRBV4-1 and J is TRBJ2-7; 7 bases match TRBD1. The CDR3 is CASSEHRDRTYEQYF. The CDR3 region has the DNA TGCGCCAGCAGTGAGCACCGGGACAGAACCTACGAGCAGTACTTC.